This T cell receptor beta chain was obtained from a study of early T cells in non-severe SARS-CoV-2 infection. For the study at large: From unsorted whole blood, bulk RNA was sequenced, and the chains remained unpaired.

Points on this clonotype: Antigen: not known.

Study-level points and caveats: Matches to VDJdb favored anti-spike CD8 responses and missed private and CD4 specificities.

Individual cDNA molecules carried attached unique molecular identifiers. A single record per CDR3 protein comes from TCRdb applying MiXCR to the 5' RACE reads. The data hold roughly 100,000 distinct CDR3 sequences, with 12% to 15% observed a single time. The germline V gene has CDR1 SGHNT and CDR2 YENEEA. The ends were cut back, 4 bases at V and 1 base at J, with 14 bases in the middle. The CDR3 sequence is 15 residues long. The clonotype originates from an adult who was a healthcare worker with PCR-confirmed SARS-CoV-2 infection or an uninfected control (not recorded which). The rearrangement uses TRBV11-3 and TRBJ2-7; no definite D call. The sample taken for sequencing was whole blood. CDR3 protein: CASSSPLVPSYEQYF. CDR3 DNA: TGTGCCAGCAGCTCCCCGCTGGTGCCTTCCTACGAGCAGTACTTC.